The rows below give T cell receptor beta chains drawn from one sample of a study of shared clonotypes between healthy human individuals. The protocol was immunoSEQ multiplex PCR, while the TCRdb copy is restricted to in-frame clones and leaves out a portion. The table lists approximately 2,000,000 clones, 93% of them singletons. Specimen: naive CD8+ T cells from PBMCs. The source of these receptors is a man aged 18 to 30 in good health. Some clones in this sample may be carry-over from other donors' samples. Both conserved end residues are trimmed from each CDR3. Fields, in order: J gene, V gene, CDR3 protein.

TRBJ2-7 | TRBV7-8 | ASGNEQY
TRBJ2-3 | TRBV6-5 | ASRLAYLTDTQY
TRBJ2-7 | TRBV15 | ATSRELGTPLGYEQY
TRBJ2-3 | TRBV2 | ASMYGTSGTSTDTQY
TRBJ2-1 | TRBV4-1 | ASSHRSGTEVGEQF
TRBJ2-1 | TRBV7-3 | ASSVSGPSWGGYNEQF
TRBJ2-2 | TRBV14 | ASSPSLRLAGDANTGELF
TRBJ2-1 | TRBV7-9 | ASSPGMTGDEQF
TRBJ2-7 | TRBV7-9 | ASSFGREQY
TRBJ2-1 | TRBV4-1 | ASSQGSKAGLDEQF
TRBJ2-7 | TRBV9 | ASSVGGVYEQY
TRBJ2-3 | TRBV27 | ASRASDRTDTQY
TRBJ1-1 | TRBV11-2 | ASSLGIVTLDWDTEAF
TRBJ1-5 | TRBV7-8 | ASSSNTLSNQPQH
TRBJ2-2 | TRBV7-9 | ASIPSGGGTGELF
TRBJ1-1 | TRBV13 | ASSSGNTEAF
TRBJ2-7 | TRBV25-1 | ASRRGATYEQY
TRBJ2-7 | TRBV27 | ASSPLWQGHEQY
TRBJ2-5 | TRBV10-3 | AISVLAETQETQY
TRBJ2-7 | TRBV27 | ASSLRGGTWEQY
TRBJ2-6 | TRBV27 | ASSPGPGANVLT
TRBJ1-4 | TRBV9 | ASSGAGEKLF
TRBJ2-7 | TRBV12-1 | ASSLGTSGRAYIGEQY
TRBJ2-3 | TRBV15 | ATSLGTAPTDTQY
TRBJ1-4 | TRBV6-6 | ASGGGTARSIEKLF
TRBJ2-7 | TRBV2 | ASSETLWREQY
TRBJ2-1 | TRBV5-5 | ASSPPGTGGWNEQF
TRBJ2-6 | TRBV4-1 | ASSIRDLTTSGANVLT
TRBJ1-1 | TRBV4-1 | ASSRHSGENTEAF
TRBJ2-1 | TRBV11-2 | ASSSSGRELSSYNEQF
TRBJ2-3 | TRBV7-6 | ASSLGVVGSTDTQY
TRBJ2-7 | TRBV5-5 | ASSLSPSSYYEQY
TRBJ2-2 | TRBV10-1 | ASSDFPGELF
TRBJ2-1 | TRBV9 | ASSIEGAGEQF
TRBJ2-5 | TRBV11-2 | ASSFRGETQY
TRBJ1-5 | TRBV7-6 | ASSFRQRLNQPQH
TRBJ2-7 | TRBV11-2 | ASSLGQALEQY
TRBJ2-7 | TRBV28 | ASSPHGPVFGNEQY
TRBJ2-2 | TRBV7-7 | ASSLFRLAVAGELF
TRBJ2-1 | TRBV28 | ASSLAAAYNEQF
TRBJ1-3 | TRBV9 | ASSANRAGNTIY
TRBJ2-1 | TRBV5-1 | ASSSNTRALHNEQF
TRBJ1-2 | TRBV16 | ASSRSPGQGGFYGYT
TRBJ2-2 | TRBV7-9 | ASSSGTGSTGELF
TRBJ2-4 | TRBV5-4 | ASSLSGLAGETKNIQY
TRBJ1-2 | TRBV28 | ASSWSDAGGYT
TRBJ1-1 | TRBV5-6 | ASSFGSTEAF
TRBJ2-6 | TRBV5-6 | ASGQGSGANVLT
TRBJ2-1 | TRBV7-6 | ASSFGTSGYNEQF
TRBJ1-1 | TRBV7-9 | ASSLIPWGDMNTEAF
TRBJ1-1 | TRBV29-1 | SVKRTGGNTEAF
TRBJ2-2 | TRBV11-2 | ASRRDKTPRELF
TRBJ2-7 | TRBV15 | ATSMDSDPLGEQY
TRBJ2-4 | TRBV11-2 | ASSPPWEQNIQY
TRBJ2-2 | TRBV4-2 | ASSQPPSGRVAGELF
TRBJ1-2 | TRBV5-4 | ASSPTSGQGFNDGYT
TRBJ2-3 | TRBV7-9 | ASRTSGPLKSTDTQY
TRBJ1-5 | TRBV5-8 | ASSLVGTGLNQPQH
TRBJ2-7 | TRBV13 | ASSLGTGVSYEQY
TRBJ2-7 | TRBV13 | ASSLTSRYEQY